These 9 T cell receptor beta chains originate from one sample sequenced in a study of blood T cell repertoires in COVID-19. Clones were sequenced by immunoSEQ multiplex PCR, and TCRdb holds only the in-frame ones, with some missing. The table lists 440,000 or so clones, roughly 90% of them singletons. The sequenced sample consisted of peripheral blood. These receptors were obtained from a woman aged 40 to 50 with COVID-19, enrolled during active disease.

The chain carries TRBV7-6 and TRBJ2-7; maybe TRBD2 (6 bases). From germline, CDR1 is SGHVS and CDR2 FNYEAQ. Trimming stripped 2 bases from V and 5 bases from J, with 13 bases between. The length of the CDR3 is 14 residues. The CDR3 DNA sequence: TGTGCCAGCAGCTTAATGGGGGGAGTAAACGAGCAGTACTTC. This translates into CASSLMGGVNEQYF.

The gene calls are TRBV12-5 and TRBJ1-1; TRBD1 agrees at 9 bases. The CDR3 is made up of 16 amino acids. The V and J ends lost 4 bases and 6 bases, in that order; junction bases with no gene match: 12. The germline V gene has CDR1 LGHNT and CDR2 FRNRAP. The CDR3, as DNA: TGTGCTAGTGGTTCCCGGTCGGACAGGGGAGGATCTGAAGCTTTCTTT. This gives the protein CASGSRSDRGGSEAFF.

J is TRBJ1-1 and V is TRBV5-6; 10 bases are shared with TRBD1. Germline V gives CDR1 SGHDT, CDR2 YYEEEE. The CDR3 totals 14 residues. Losses at the gene ends were 5 bases for V and 3 bases for J; bases not matched to a gene: 4. DNA for the CDR3: TGTGCCAGCAGTTTCGGGACAGGGGACACTGAAGCTTTCTTT. It is translated as CASSFGTGDTEAFF.

This clone was seen a few times. The sample holds other DNA sequences that translate to the same CDR3. V usage is TRBV10-3 and J usage is TRBJ1-2; 8 bases are shared with TRBD1. Germline CDR1 reads ENHRY; CDR2 reads SYGVKD. Losses at the gene ends were 2 bases for V and 5 bases for J; bases not matched to a gene: 4. The CDR3 has 14 amino acids. The CDR3 reads CAISEQGARYGYTF. The CDR3, as DNA: TGTGCCATCAGTGAGCAGGGGGCCAGATATGGCTACACCTTC.

CDR3 DNA: TGTGCCAGCAGTTCCAGAAACAGGGATGGCTACACCTTC. Its protein is CASSSRNRDGYTF. V is TRBV6-2 or TRBV6-3 and J is TRBJ1-2, with D perhaps matching TRBD1 (6 bases). V was clipped by 4 bases and J by 6 bases, with 12 bases between them. CDR3 length: 13 amino acids. Germline V lookup: CDR1 MNHEY, CDR2 SVGEGT.

The chain has TRBV4-3 and TRBJ1-2, with TRBD1 identical over 7 bases. After removal of 0 bases from V and 7 bases from J, the junction contained 5 bases not matched to a gene. Germline CDR1 is LGHNA and CDR2 is YSLEER. This CDR3 comprises 14 residues. Written as DNA, the CDR3 is TGCGCCAGCAGCCAAGAGGAGGGGGCGGTTGGCTACACCTTC. Translating gives CASSQEEGAVGYTF.

The chain combines TRBV6-5 with TRBJ1-1, with 10 bases matching TRBD1. V dropped 6 bases and J dropped 5; count of bases not matched to a gene: 9. Germline values: CDR1 MNHEY, CDR2 SVGAGI. The CDR3 has 15 residues. This CDR3 is CASSPTDRGRTEAFF. DNA of the CDR3: TGTGCCAGCAGCCCGACCGACAGGGGGCGGACTGAAGCTTTCTTT.

Concerning this clone: Its ends do not fully match the called genes, so a read error is possible. CDR3 region: CATSTRGQGVQPQHF. The DNA of the CDR3 is TGTGCCACCAGTACCAGGGGGCAGGGAGTGCAGCCCCAGCATTTT. This sequence joins TRBV2 and TRBJ1-5; 8 nucleotides line up with TRBD1. CDR3 length equals 15 residues. CDR1 is SNHLY and CDR2 is FYNNEI in the germline V gene. Full variable domain (outside the CDR3, taken from reference TRBV2 and TRBJ1-5): EPEVTQTPSHQVTQMGQEVILRCVPISNHLYFYWYRQILGQKVEFLVSFYNNEISEKSEIFDDQFSVERPDGSNFTLKIRSTKLEDSAMYFCATSTRGQGVQPQHFGDGTRLSIL.

The V gene is TRBV28, the J gene TRBJ2-3; D gene ambiguous. The V gene lost 6 bases and the J gene lost 8 bases, with 15 bases spanning the gap. CDR3 length: 13 amino acids. Germline CDR1 MDHEN, CDR2 SYDVKM. DNA of the CDR3: TGTGCCAGCAGGCCCGACTCTTTTGGTACGCAGTATTTT. Translation: CASRPDSFGTQYF.